The clone carrying this T cell receptor beta chain was observed a handful of times. What it binds is unknown. This entry comes from a study of Graves' ophthalmopathy and Graves' hyperthyroidism. General study findings and limits: Blood samples also showed most expanded thyroid clonotypes exceeding 0.001 frequency. Forecasting of ophthalmopathy progression by the model achieved about 71% sensitivity and around 77% specificity.

Investigators amplified TCR beta CDR3 regions from RNA transcripts. HTBI-primed first-round RT-PCR preceded second-round multiplex PCR. MiXCR was run by TCRdb on the multiplex PCR reads, yielding one entry per CDR3 protein. The table has 200,000 to 250,000 distinct CDR3 sequences, less than 55% seen once. Ophthalmopathy donors showed moderate-to-severe activity, CAS ≥3, NOSPECS ≥4 and a duration under 3 months. Excluded: other autoimmune disease, uncontrolled infection, pregnancy or lactation. This sequence was found in an adult man with Graves' ophthalmopathy. Sequencing was carried out using peripheral blood.

The CDR3 here is CASSYSARGKGYTF. CDR3 sequence (DNA): TGTGCCAGCAGTTACTCGGCCAGGGGCAAGGGCTACACCTTC. V is TRBV6-5 and J is TRBJ1-2; tentatively, D is TRBD1 (6 bases). Trimming took 0 bases from V and 8 from J, leaving 13 bases between them. This CDR3 is built from 14 residues. The germline V gene has CDR1 MNHEY and CDR2 SVGAGI.